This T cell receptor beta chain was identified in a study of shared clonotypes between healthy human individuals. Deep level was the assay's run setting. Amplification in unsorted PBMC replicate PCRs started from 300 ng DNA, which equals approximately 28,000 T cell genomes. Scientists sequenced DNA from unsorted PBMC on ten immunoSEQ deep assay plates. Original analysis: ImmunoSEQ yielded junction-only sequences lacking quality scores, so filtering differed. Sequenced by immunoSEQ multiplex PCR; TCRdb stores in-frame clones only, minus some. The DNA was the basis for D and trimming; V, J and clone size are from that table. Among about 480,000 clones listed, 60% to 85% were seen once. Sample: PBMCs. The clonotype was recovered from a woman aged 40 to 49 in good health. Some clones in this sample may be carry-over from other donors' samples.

DNA for the CDR3: TGTGCCAGCAGAGCGACAGGGGCGATAGGGCAGCCCCAGCATTTT. Protein product: CASRATGAIGQPQHF. The chain couples TRBV27 to TRBJ1-5, with 8 bases fitting TRBD1. Germline V lookup: CDR1 MNHEY, CDR2 SMNVEV (reference sequence). J gave up 7 bases and V 6 bases, and 11 bases lay outside the gene matches. This CDR3 is built from 15 residues.